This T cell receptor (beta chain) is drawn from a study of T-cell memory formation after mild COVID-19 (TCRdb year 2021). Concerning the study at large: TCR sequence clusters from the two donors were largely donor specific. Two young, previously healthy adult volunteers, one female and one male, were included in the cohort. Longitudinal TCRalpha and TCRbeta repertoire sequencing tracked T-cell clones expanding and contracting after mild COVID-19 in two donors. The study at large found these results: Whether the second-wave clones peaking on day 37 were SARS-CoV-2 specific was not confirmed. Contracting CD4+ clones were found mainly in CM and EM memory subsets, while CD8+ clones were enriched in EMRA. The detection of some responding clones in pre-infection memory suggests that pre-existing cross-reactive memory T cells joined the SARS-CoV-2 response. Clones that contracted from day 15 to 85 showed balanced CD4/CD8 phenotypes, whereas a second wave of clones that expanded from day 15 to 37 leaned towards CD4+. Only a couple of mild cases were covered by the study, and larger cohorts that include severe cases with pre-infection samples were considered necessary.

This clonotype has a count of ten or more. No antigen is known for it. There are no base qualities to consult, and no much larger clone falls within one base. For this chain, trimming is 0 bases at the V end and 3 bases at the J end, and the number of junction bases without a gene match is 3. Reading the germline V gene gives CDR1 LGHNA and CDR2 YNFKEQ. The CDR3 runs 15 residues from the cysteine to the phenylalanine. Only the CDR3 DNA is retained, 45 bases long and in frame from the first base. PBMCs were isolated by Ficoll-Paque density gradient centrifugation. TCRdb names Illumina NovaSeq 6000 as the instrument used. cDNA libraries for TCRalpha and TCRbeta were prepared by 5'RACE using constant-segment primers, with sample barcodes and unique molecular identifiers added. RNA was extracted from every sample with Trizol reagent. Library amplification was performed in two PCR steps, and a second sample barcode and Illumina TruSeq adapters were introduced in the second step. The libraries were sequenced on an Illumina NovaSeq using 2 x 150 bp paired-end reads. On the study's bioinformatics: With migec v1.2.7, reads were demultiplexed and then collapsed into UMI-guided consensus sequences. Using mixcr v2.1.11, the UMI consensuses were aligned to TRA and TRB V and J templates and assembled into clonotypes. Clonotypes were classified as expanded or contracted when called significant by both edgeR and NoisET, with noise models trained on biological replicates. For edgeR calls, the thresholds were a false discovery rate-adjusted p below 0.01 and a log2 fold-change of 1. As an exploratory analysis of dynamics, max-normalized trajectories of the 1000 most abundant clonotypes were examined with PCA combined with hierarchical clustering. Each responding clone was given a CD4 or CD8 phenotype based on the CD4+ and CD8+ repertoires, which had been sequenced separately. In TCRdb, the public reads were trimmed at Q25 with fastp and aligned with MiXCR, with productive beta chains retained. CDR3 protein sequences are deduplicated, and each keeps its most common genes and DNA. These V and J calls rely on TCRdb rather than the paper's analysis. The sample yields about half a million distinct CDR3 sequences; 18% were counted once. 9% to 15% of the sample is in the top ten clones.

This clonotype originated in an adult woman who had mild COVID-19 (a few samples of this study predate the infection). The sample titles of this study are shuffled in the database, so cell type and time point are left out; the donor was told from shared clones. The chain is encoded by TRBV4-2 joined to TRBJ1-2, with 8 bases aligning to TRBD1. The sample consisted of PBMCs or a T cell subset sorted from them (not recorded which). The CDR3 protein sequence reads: CASSQEAGGHYGYTF. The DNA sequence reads TGTGCCAGCAGCCAAGAGGCAGGGGGCCACTATGGCTACACCTTC.